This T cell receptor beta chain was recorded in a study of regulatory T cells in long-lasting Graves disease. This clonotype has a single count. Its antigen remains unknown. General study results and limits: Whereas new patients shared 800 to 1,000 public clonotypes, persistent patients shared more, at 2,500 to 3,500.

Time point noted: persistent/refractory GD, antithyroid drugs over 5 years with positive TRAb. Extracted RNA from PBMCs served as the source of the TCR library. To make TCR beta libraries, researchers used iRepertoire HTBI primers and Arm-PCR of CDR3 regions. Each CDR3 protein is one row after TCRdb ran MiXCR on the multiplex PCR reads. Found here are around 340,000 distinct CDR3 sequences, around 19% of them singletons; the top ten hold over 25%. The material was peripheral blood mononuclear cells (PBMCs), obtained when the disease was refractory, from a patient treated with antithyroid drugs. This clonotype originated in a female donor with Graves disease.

DNA of the CDR3: TGTGCCAGCAGCGGTTCGACAGGGGGGTCCTACGAGCAGTACTTC. As protein: CASSGSTGGSYEQYF. This chain uses TRBV9 with TRBJ2-7; 9 nucleotides line up with TRBD1. Germline assignment: CDR1 SGDLS and CDR2 YYNGEE. The CDR3 sequence is 15 residues long. V was pared by 3 bases and J by 1 base, with 5 bases of the junction left unmatched. Full variable domain (outside the CDR3, taken from reference TRBV9 and TRBJ2-7): DSGVTQTPKHLITATGQRVTLRCSPRSGDLSVYWYQQSLDQGLQFLIQYYNGEERAKGNILERFSAQQFPDLHSELNLSSLELGDSALYFCASSGSTGGSYEQYFGPGTRLTVT.